These 10 T cell receptor beta chains were sequenced from one sample in a study of shared clonotypes between healthy human individuals. The table came from immunoSEQ multiplex PCR; TCRdb's copy has only in-frame clones and leaves some out. This sample has about 820,000 clones; approximately 92% occur once, and the top ten carry 20% to 30%. Naivety among CD8 cells was defined by CD45RO negativity and positive CCR7 selection, thereby excluding terminally differentiated effector memory CD45RA+ cells. Sequenced input: naive CD8+ T cells sorted from blood. The receptors derive from a man younger than 45 in good health.

V is TRBV7-2 and J is TRBJ2-7, with 11 nucleotides matching TRBD2. The trim removed 5 bases at V and 2 bases at J, leaving 2 bases unmatched. Germline-derived CDR1 and CDR2 are SGHTA and FQGNSA. This CDR3 is 14 amino acids long. In nucleotides, the CDR3 is TGTGCCAGCAGCACGGGACTAGCGGCCTACGAGCAGTACTTC. This translates into CASSTGLAAYEQYF.

This rearrangement joins TRBV28 to TRBJ2-1; D is undetermined. CDR3 size: 16 residues. V was clipped by 5 bases and J by 4 bases, with 18 bases between them. The V gene's germline CDR1 is MDHEN and CDR2 SYDVKM. CDR3 DNA: TGTGCCAGCAGTCTCCAACATACGATCGGATACAATGAGCAGTTCTTC. Translation gives CASSLQHTIGYNEQFF. Looking up the rest from reference TRBV28 and TRBJ2-1 gives the full variable domain: DVKVTQSSRYLVKRTGEKVFLECVQDMDHENMFWYRQDPGLGLRLIYFSYDVKMKEKGDIPEGYSVSREKKERFSLILESASTNQTSMYLCASSLQHTIGYNEQFFGPGTRLTVL.

V gene TRBV6-5 combines with J gene TRBJ2-7; 9 positions agree with TRBD2. The CDR3 has 14 residues. V lost 6 bases to trimming and J lost 7 bases; unmatched junction nucleotides: 10. Germline lookup yields CDR1 MNHEY and CDR2 SVGAGI. This CDR3 reads CASSTVAGAVEQYF. CDR3 sequence (DNA): TGTGCCAGCAGCACCGTAGCGGGAGCGGTAGAGCAGTACTTC.

The chain couples TRBV6-5 to TRBJ2-1; D perhaps matches TRBD2 (6 bases). The V gene lost 5 bases and the J gene lost 4 bases, with 15 bases spanning the gap. Germline V gene sequence: CDR1 MNHEY, CDR2 SVGAGI. CDR3 length: 15 residues. The CDR3 spells CASSRLEGLYNEQFF. In nucleotides, the CDR3 is TGTGCCAGCAGTCGACTAGAGGGTCTATACAATGAGCAGTTCTTC.

The CDR3 here is CASRRPTGVFGELFF. CDR3 DNA sequence: TGTGCCAGTAGGAGACCTACAGGGGTGTTCGGGGAGCTGTTTTTT. This sequence joins TRBV19 and TRBJ2-2, with 7 bases matching TRBD1. CDR1 is LNHDA and CDR2 is SQIVND in the germline V gene (reference sequence). The CDR3 spans 15 residues. V lost 6 bases and J lost 7; bases outside the gene matches: 11.

This sequence joins TRBV27 and TRBJ2-1, with 10 bases aligning to TRBD1. The CDR3 is 15 amino acids. CDR1 is MNHEY, CDR2 SMNVEV, per germline (reference sequence). Unmatched junction bases numbered 8, after V lost 5 bases and J lost 7 bases. As DNA, the CDR3 is TGTGCCAGCAGTCCGCGGGACAGGGGTCTGAATGAGCAGTTCTTC. Residues: CASSPRDRGLNEQFF.

The chain carries TRBV5-1 and TRBJ2-7; 10 bases are a match to TRBD1. With 4 bases clipped from V and 1 base from J, the junction kept 8 bases outside the gene matches. CDR1 and CDR2 (germline): SGHRS, YFSETQ. This CDR3 has 16 amino acids. CDR3 residues: CASSGIRDRGSYEQYF. CDR3 coding DNA: TGCGCCAGCAGCGGCATCCGGGACAGGGGATCCTACGAGCAGTACTTC.

The chain is built from TRBV4-1 and TRBJ2-7, with 8 bases lining up with TRBD1. Germline CDR1 is MGHRA and CDR2 is YSYEKL. The CDR3 runs 17 residues. V shed 5 bases and J 5 bases; nucleotides not matched to a gene: 17. CDR3 amino acids: CASSKRIPATGEDEQYF. DNA of the CDR3: TGCGCCAGCAGCAAAAGGATCCCGGCGACAGGGGAAGACGAGCAGTACTTC.

This chain joins TRBV4-3 and TRBJ2-7; 11 bases map to TRBD2. The V gene's germline CDR1 is LGHNA and CDR2 YSLEER. The CDR3 extends over 15 amino acids. The V gene end was trimmed by 0 bases and the J gene end by 3 bases; junction bases not matched to a gene: 1. CDR3 DNA sequence: TGCGCCAGCAGCCAAGATAGCGGGGGGGGCTACGAGCAGTACTTC. It translates to CASSQDSGGGYEQYF.

This rearrangement joins TRBV5-6 to TRBJ2-4, with D perhaps TRBD2 (5 bases). The length of the CDR3 is 16 residues. The V and J ends lost 4 bases and 0 bases respectively, with 14 bases between them. Germline CDR1 and CDR2: SGHDT and YYEEEE. In DNA form, the CDR3 reads TGTGCCAGCAGCACCCAGCGGACGGTAGCCAAAAACATTCAGTACTTC. Encoded protein: CASSTQRTVAKNIQYF.